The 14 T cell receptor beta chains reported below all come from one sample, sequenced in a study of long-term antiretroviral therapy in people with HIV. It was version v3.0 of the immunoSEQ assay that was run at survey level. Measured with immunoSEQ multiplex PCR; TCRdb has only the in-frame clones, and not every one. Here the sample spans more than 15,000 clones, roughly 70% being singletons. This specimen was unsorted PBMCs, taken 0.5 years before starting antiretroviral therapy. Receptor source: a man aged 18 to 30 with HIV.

CDR3 region: CASSQLGTGEETQYF. The CDR3 DNA reads as TGTGCCAGCAGCCAACTGGGGACAGGGGAAGAGACCCAGTACTTC. V gene TRBV27 combines with J gene TRBJ2-5; TRBD1 aligns across 10 bases. The length of the CDR3 is 15 residues. Germline V gene sequence: CDR1 MNHEY, CDR2 SMNVEV (reference sequence). Germline trimming cut 6 bases from V and 3 bases from J; bases unmatched to any gene: 7.

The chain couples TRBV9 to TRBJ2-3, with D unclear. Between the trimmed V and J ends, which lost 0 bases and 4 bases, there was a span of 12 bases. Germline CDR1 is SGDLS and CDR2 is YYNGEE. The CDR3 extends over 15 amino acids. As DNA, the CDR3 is TGTGCCAGCAGCGTAGCTGGTAAGGTTTCAGATACGCAGTATTTT. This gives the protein CASSVAGKVSDTQYF. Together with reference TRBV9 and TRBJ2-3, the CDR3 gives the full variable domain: DSGVTQTPKHLITATGQRVTLRCSPRSGDLSVYWYQQSLDQGLQFLIQYYNGEERAKGNILERFSAQQFPDLHSELNLSSLELGDSALYFCASSVAGKVSDTQYFGPGTRLTVL.

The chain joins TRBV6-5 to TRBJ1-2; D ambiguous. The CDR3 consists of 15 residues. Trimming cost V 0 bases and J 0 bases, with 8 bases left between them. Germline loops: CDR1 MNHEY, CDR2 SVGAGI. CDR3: CASSYSRTANYGYTF. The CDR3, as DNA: TGTGCCAGCAGTTACTCGAGGACGGCTAACTATGGCTACACCTTC.

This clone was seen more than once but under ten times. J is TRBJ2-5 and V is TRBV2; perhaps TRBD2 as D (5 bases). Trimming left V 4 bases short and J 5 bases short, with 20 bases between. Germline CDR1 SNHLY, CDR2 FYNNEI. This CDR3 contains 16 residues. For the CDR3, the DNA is TGTGCCAGCAGTGCCCGACGGCTAGCCCGAGAGGAGACCCAGTACTTC. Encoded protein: CASSARRLAREETQYF.

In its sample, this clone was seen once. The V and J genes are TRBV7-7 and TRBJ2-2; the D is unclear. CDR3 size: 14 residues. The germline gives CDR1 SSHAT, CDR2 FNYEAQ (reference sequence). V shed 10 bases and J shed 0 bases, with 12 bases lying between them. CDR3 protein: CATPGLTNTGELFF. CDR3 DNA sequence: TGTGCCACCCCGGGCCTAACGAACACCGGGGAGCTGTTTTTT.

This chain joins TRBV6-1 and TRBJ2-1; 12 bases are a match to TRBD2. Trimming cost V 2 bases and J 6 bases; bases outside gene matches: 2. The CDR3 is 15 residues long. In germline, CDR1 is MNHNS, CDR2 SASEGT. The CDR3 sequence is CASSELAGGPNEQFF. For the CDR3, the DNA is TGTGCCAGCAGTGAACTAGCGGGGGGGCCCAATGAGCAGTTCTTC.

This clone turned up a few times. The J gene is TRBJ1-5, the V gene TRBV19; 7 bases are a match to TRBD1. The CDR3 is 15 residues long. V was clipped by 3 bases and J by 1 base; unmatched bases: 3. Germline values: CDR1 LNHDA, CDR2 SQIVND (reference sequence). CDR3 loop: CASSIQGGSNQPQHF. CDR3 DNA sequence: TGTGCCAGTAGTATTCAGGGGGGAAGCAATCAGCCCCAGCATTTT.

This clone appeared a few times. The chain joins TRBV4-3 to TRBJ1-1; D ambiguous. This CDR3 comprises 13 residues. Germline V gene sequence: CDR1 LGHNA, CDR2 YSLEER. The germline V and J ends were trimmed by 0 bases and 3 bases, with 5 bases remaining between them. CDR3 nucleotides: TGCGCCAGCAGCCAAGATTCCTACACTGAAGCTTTCTTT. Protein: CASSQDSYTEAFF.

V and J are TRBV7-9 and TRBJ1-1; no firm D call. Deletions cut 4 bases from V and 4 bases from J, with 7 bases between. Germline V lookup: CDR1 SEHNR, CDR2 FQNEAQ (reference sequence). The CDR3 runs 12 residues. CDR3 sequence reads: CASSSGITEAFF. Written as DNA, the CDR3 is TGTGCCAGCAGCTCGGGGATCACTGAAGCTTTCTTT.

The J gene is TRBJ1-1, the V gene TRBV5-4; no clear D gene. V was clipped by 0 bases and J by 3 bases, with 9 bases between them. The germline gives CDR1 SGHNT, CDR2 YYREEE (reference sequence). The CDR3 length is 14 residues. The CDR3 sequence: CASSLVGIYTEAFF. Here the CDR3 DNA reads TGTGCCAGCAGCTTGGTGGGGATTTACACTGAAGCTTTCTTT.

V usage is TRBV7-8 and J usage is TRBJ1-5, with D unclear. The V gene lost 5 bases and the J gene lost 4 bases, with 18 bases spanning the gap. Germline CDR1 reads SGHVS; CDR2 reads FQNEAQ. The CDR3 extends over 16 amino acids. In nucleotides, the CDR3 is TGTGCCAGCAGCCCTCCGGCAGGCCCCCTGAATCAGCCCCAGCATTTT. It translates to CASSPPAGPLNQPQHF.

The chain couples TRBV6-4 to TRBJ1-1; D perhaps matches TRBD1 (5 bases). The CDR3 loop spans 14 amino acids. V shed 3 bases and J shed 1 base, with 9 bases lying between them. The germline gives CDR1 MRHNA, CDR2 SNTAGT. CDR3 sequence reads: CASSEGGENTEAFF. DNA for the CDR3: TGTGCCAGCAGTGAGGGAGGGGAGAACACTGAAGCTTTCTTT.

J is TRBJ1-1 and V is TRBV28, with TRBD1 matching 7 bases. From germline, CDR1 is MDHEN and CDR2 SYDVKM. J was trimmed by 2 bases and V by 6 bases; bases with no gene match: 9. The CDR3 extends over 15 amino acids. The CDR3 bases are TGTGCCAGCAGCCCGCTGGGGACAGCCAACACTGAAGCTTTCTTT. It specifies CASSPLGTANTEAFF.

The DNA of the CDR3 is TGTGCCAGCAGTTTAGGAGGGGAGGGCGCAGATACGCAGTATTTT. This sequence encodes CASSLGGEGADTQYF. The rearrangement uses TRBV28 and TRBJ2-3, with TRBD2 identical over 7 bases. J was trimmed by 4 bases and V by 2 bases; bases with no gene match: 6. The germline CDR1 and CDR2 sequences are MDHEN and SYDVKM. The length of the CDR3 is 15 residues.